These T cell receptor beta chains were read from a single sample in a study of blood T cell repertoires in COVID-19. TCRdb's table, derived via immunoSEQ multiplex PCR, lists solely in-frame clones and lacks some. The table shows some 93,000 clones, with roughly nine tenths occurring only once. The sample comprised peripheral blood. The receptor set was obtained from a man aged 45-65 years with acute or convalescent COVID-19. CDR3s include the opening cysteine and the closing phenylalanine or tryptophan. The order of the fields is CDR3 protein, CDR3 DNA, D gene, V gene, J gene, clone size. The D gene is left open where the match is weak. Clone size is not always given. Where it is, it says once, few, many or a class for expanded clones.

CDR3 protein: CASSSTSGNYNEQFF; CDR3 DNA: TGTGCCAGCAGTTCCACTAGCGGGAACTACAATGAGCAGTTCTTC; D gene: TRBD2; V gene: TRBV11-2; J gene: TRBJ2-1; clone size: once
CDR3 protein: CASIRQGAANTEAFF; CDR3 DNA: TGTGCCAGCATCCGACAGGGGGCGGCGAACACTGAAGCTTTCTTT; D gene: TRBD1; V gene: TRBV6-5; J gene: TRBJ1-1; clone size: .
CDR3 protein: CASSSGFDDYGYTF; CDR3 DNA: TGTGCCAGTAGTTCAGGGTTCGACGACTATGGCTACACCTTC; D gene: .; V gene: TRBV19; J gene: TRBJ1-2; clone size: few
CDR3 protein: CASSHPAAGADTQYF; CDR3 DNA: TGTGCCAGCAGTCACCCGGCAGCGGGGGCAGATACGCAGTATTTT; D gene: TRBD2; V gene: TRBV6-2/TRBV6-3; J gene: TRBJ2-3; clone size: once
CDR3 protein: CASSLAVGSNSPLHF; CDR3 DNA: TGTGCCAGCAGCTTAGCAGTGGGCAGTAATTCACCCCTCCACTTT; D gene: .; V gene: TRBV7-9; J gene: TRBJ1-6; clone size: .
CDR3 protein: CASIPRGRSVGAKNIQYF; CDR3 DNA: TGTGCCAGCATCCCGAGGGGGCGCTCAGTCGGGGCCAAAAACATTCAGTACTTC; D gene: TRBD1; V gene: TRBV28; J gene: TRBJ2-4; clone size: .
CDR3 protein: CARSLASWGDPLHF; CDR3 DNA: TGTGCCAGAAGCTTGGCCTCGTGGGGGGACCCCCTCCACTTT; D gene: .; V gene: TRBV5-3; J gene: TRBJ1-6; clone size: .
CDR3 protein: CASSPHPPGTRAPLHF; CDR3 DNA: TGTGCCAGCTCACCACACCCTCCGGGCACCAGGGCACCCCTCCACTTT; D gene: .; V gene: TRBV18; J gene: TRBJ1-6; clone size: .
CDR3 protein: CASSPRSPRGGEKLFF; CDR3 DNA: TGTGCCAGCTCACCACGATCCCCTAGGGGAGGTGAAAAACTGTTTTTT; D gene: .; V gene: TRBV18; J gene: TRBJ1-4; clone size: .
CDR3 protein: CASSLVPWGTGQETQYF; CDR3 DNA: TGTGCCAGCAGCTTAGTTCCCTGGGGCACCGGGCAAGAGACCCAGTACTTC; D gene: .; V gene: TRBV11-3; J gene: TRBJ2-5; clone size: .
CDR3 protein: CASSLGSGQETQYF; CDR3 DNA: TGTGCCAGCAGCCTCGGCAGCGGCCAAGAGACCCAGTACTTC; D gene: .; V gene: TRBV11-2; J gene: TRBJ2-5; clone size: .
CDR3 protein: CASSFSAGVNEQFF; CDR3 DNA: TGCGCCAGCAGCTTCTCGGCAGGGGTAAATGAGCAGTTCTTC; D gene: .; V gene: TRBV5-1; J gene: TRBJ2-1; clone size: .
CDR3 protein: CASSYSAGGLGETQYF; CDR3 DNA: TGTGCCAGCAGTTACTCGGCAGGGGGCTTGGGAGAGACCCAGTACTTC; D gene: TRBD1; V gene: TRBV6-5; J gene: TRBJ2-5; clone size: .
CDR3 protein: CASSLMGALGTEAFF; CDR3 DNA: TGTGCCAGCAGCTTAATGGGGGCGCTCGGCACTGAAGCTTTCTTT; D gene: .; V gene: TRBV7-9; J gene: TRBJ1-1; clone size: .
CDR3 protein: CASSRIWTVEVRNSPLHF; CDR3 DNA: TGTGCCAGCAGCCGCATATGGACAGTGGAAGTCCGTAATTCACCCCTCCACTTT; D gene: .; V gene: TRBV5-8; J gene: TRBJ1-6; clone size: .
CDR3 protein: CASSSGLQPGDTQYF; CDR3 DNA: TGTGCCAGCAGCTCGGGACTTCAGCCGGGGGATACGCAGTATTTT; D gene: .; V gene: TRBV5-5; J gene: TRBJ2-3; clone size: .
CDR3 protein: CASSKGTSAQDTQYF; CDR3 DNA: TGCGCCAGCAGCAAGGGGACTAGCGCCCAGGATACGCAGTATTTT; D gene: TRBD2; V gene: TRBV5-1; J gene: TRBJ2-3; clone size: .
CDR3 protein: CASSPRGPQPNSPLHF; CDR3 DNA: TGTGCCAGCTCACCACGGGGGCCCCAACCGAATTCACCCCTCCACTTT; D gene: .; V gene: TRBV18; J gene: TRBJ1-6; clone size: few
CDR3 protein: CASSQGQVGAQPQHF; CDR3 DNA: TGTGCCAGCAGCCAGGGACAGGTTGGGGCCCAGCCCCAGCATTTT; D gene: TRBD1; V gene: TRBV2; J gene: TRBJ1-5; clone size: .
CDR3 protein: CASSHRTGDNQPQHF; CDR3 DNA: TGCGCCAGCAGTCATCGGACAGGGGACAATCAGCCCCAGCATTTT; D gene: TRBD1; V gene: TRBV23-1; J gene: TRBJ1-5; clone size: .
CDR3 protein: CASSYQGAKQETQYF; CDR3 DNA: TGCGCCAGCAGTTATCAGGGGGCTAAGCAAGAGACCCAGTACTTC; D gene: TRBD1; V gene: TRBV5-1; J gene: TRBJ2-5; clone size: .
CDR3 protein: CATSRHRGQGPYNEQFF; CDR3 DNA: TGTGCCACCAGCAGACATCGGGGACAGGGACCCTACAATGAGCAGTTCTTC; D gene: TRBD1; V gene: TRBV15; J gene: TRBJ2-1; clone size: once
CDR3 protein: CASSRGRGETQYF; CDR3 DNA: TGTGCCAGCAGTCGGGGGAGGGGAGAGACCCAGTACTTC; D gene: TRBD2; V gene: TRBV12-3/TRBV12-4; J gene: TRBJ2-5; clone size: once
CDR3 protein: CASSETWQGAGQPQHF; CDR3 DNA: TGTGCCAGCAGTGAAACGTGGCAGGGGGCAGGTCAGCCCCAGCATTTT; D gene: TRBD1; V gene: TRBV6-1; J gene: TRBJ1-5; clone size: .
CDR3 protein: CASSLEGRTANTEAFF; CDR3 DNA: TGTGCCAGCAGCTTAGAGGGACGGACAGCAAACACTGAAGCTTTCTTT; D gene: .; V gene: TRBV7-9; J gene: TRBJ1-1; clone size: .
CDR3 protein: CASSSRQGSYEQYF; CDR3 DNA: TGCGCCAGCAGTTCCCGACAGGGCTCATACGAGCAGTACTTC; D gene: TRBD1; V gene: TRBV5-1; J gene: TRBJ2-7; clone size: once
CDR3 protein: CASSEFGDEQYF; CDR3 DNA: TGTGCCAGCAGTGAGTTTGGAGACGAGCAGTACTTC; D gene: .; V gene: TRBV6-1; J gene: TRBJ2-7; clone size: .
CDR3 protein: CASSSDGRGETQYF; CDR3 DNA: TGTGCCAGCAGCTCCGACGGGAGAGGGGAGACCCAGTACTTC; D gene: .; V gene: TRBV7-8; J gene: TRBJ2-5; clone size: .
CDR3 protein: CASNYLVAGGALEQFF; CDR3 DNA: TGTGCCAGCAACTATTTGGTGGCGGGAGGGGCCTTAGAGCAGTTCTTC; D gene: TRBD2; V gene: TRBV5-5; J gene: TRBJ2-1; clone size: .
CDR3 protein: CASSLGQGEQETQYF; CDR3 DNA: TGTGCCAGCAGCCTGGGACAGGGAGAACAAGAGACCCAGTACTTC; D gene: TRBD1; V gene: TRBV11-3; J gene: TRBJ2-5; clone size: .
CDR3 protein: CASNERSYNEQFF; CDR3 DNA: TGTGCCAGTAATGAGCGGTCCTACAATGAGCAGTTCTTC; D gene: .; V gene: TRBV19; J gene: TRBJ2-1; clone size: .
CDR3 protein: CASSPPGTGLGDTQYF; CDR3 DNA: TGTGCCAGCTCACCACCCGGGACAGGCCTGGGGGATACGCAGTATTTT; D gene: TRBD1; V gene: TRBV18; J gene: TRBJ2-3; clone size: .
CDR3 protein: CASNPTYSTDTQYF; CDR3 DNA: TGTGCCAGCAACCCCACTTATAGCACAGATACGCAGTATTTT; D gene: .; V gene: TRBV5-5; J gene: TRBJ2-3; clone size: .
CDR3 protein: CASSNGLAGGPGPYEQYF; CDR3 DNA: TGTGCCAGCAGCAACGGACTAGCGGGAGGGCCAGGACCCTACGAGCAGTACTTC; D gene: TRBD2; V gene: TRBV7-9; J gene: TRBJ2-7; clone size: .
CDR3 protein: CASSFTGAPGNTIYF; CDR3 DNA: TGTGCCAGCAGTTTTACAGGGGCCCCTGGAAACACCATATATTTT; D gene: TRBD1; V gene: TRBV2; J gene: TRBJ1-3; clone size: .
CDR3 protein: CATSDSGQAAGNQPQHF; CDR3 DNA: TGTGCCACCAGTGATTCGGGACAGGCTGCGGGCAATCAGCCCCAGCATTTT; D gene: TRBD1; V gene: TRBV24-1; J gene: TRBJ1-5; clone size: .
CDR3 protein: CAISPSGGQGQPQHF; CDR3 DNA: TGTGCCATCAGCCCGTCGGGGGGCCAAGGACAGCCCCAGCATTTT; D gene: .; V gene: TRBV10-3; J gene: TRBJ1-5; clone size: .
CDR3 protein: CASSLRTGLSEAFF; CDR3 DNA: TGTGCCAGCAGTTTGCGGACAGGGCTGTCTGAAGCTTTCTTT; D gene: TRBD1; V gene: TRBV7-9; J gene: TRBJ1-1; clone size: .
CDR3 protein: CASSEAVNNSPLHF; CDR3 DNA: TGTGCCAGCAGTGAGGCAGTTAATAATTCACCCCTCCACTTT; D gene: .; V gene: TRBV6-1; J gene: TRBJ1-6; clone size: .
CDR3 protein: CASMGQGGNTEAFF; CDR3 DNA: TGTGCCAGCATGGGACAGGGGGGGAACACTGAAGCTTTCTTT; D gene: TRBD1; V gene: TRBV6-5; J gene: TRBJ1-1; clone size: .
CDR3 protein: CASSQVNREETQYF; CDR3 DNA: TGCGCCAGCAGCCAAGTAAACAGGGAAGAGACCCAGTACTTC; D gene: .; V gene: TRBV4-1; J gene: TRBJ2-5; clone size: .
CDR3 protein: CASSYSGGQETQYF; CDR3 DNA: TGCGCCAGCAGCTACTCAGGGGGACAAGAGACCCAGTACTTC; D gene: TRBD1; V gene: TRBV5-1; J gene: TRBJ2-5; clone size: .
CDR3 protein: CASSSLQGPSYEQYF; CDR3 DNA: TGTGCCAGCAGCTCCTTACAGGGGCCATCCTACGAGCAGTACTTC; D gene: TRBD1; V gene: TRBV7-8; J gene: TRBJ2-7; clone size: .
CDR3 protein: CATSRPGTGGSYGYTF; CDR3 DNA: TGTGCCACCAGCAGACCCGGGACTGGAGGGTCCTATGGCTACACCTTC; D gene: .; V gene: TRBV15; J gene: TRBJ1-2; clone size: .
CDR3 protein: CASSSGARASYEQYF; CDR3 DNA: TGTGCCAGCAGTAGTGGAGCGCGCGCCTCCTACGAGCAGTACTTC; D gene: .; V gene: TRBV2; J gene: TRBJ2-7; clone size: few
CDR3 protein: CASSEHSLTFGYTF; CDR3 DNA: TGTGCCAGCAGTGAACACAGTCTTACCTTTGGCTACACCTTC; D gene: .; V gene: TRBV6-1; J gene: TRBJ1-2; clone size: few
CDR3 protein: CASSLWSGQVESGQYF; CDR3 DNA: TGTGCCAGCAGCTTATGGTCAGGACAGGTGGAAAGTGGGCAGTACTTC; D gene: TRBD1; V gene: TRBV7-8; J gene: TRBJ2-7; clone size: .
CDR3 protein: CASSPGLASPPSYEQYF; CDR3 DNA: TGTGCCAGCTCACCTGGACTAGCGTCACCTCCATCCTACGAGCAGTACTTC; D gene: TRBD2; V gene: TRBV18; J gene: TRBJ2-7; clone size: .
CDR3 protein: CSVEDLETLSTDTQYF; CDR3 DNA: TGCAGCGTTGAAGACCTCGAGACACTTAGCACAGATACGCAGTATTTT; D gene: .; V gene: TRBV29-1; J gene: TRBJ2-3; clone size: .
CDR3 protein: CASSQGYPDTQYF; CDR3 DNA: TGTGCCAGCAGCCAAGGCTACCCCGATACGCAGTATTTT; D gene: .; V gene: TRBV3-1/TRBV3-2; J gene: TRBJ2-3; clone size: .
CDR3 protein: CAWSVTGRDTEAFF; CDR3 DNA: TGTGCCTGGAGTGTAACAGGGCGGGACACTGAAGCTTTCTTT; D gene: .; V gene: TRBV30; J gene: TRBJ1-1; clone size: .
CDR3 protein: CSVMSSYGYTF; CDR3 DNA: TGCAGCGTGATGAGCTCGTATGGCTACACCTTC; D gene: .; V gene: TRBV29-1; J gene: TRBJ1-2; clone size: .
CDR3 protein: CASSPGLAGMNTEAFF; CDR3 DNA: TGTGCCAGCTCACCAGGGCTTGCGGGGATGAACACTGAAGCTTTCTTT; D gene: .; V gene: TRBV18; J gene: TRBJ1-1; clone size: .
CDR3 protein: CASSRQGRQETQYF; CDR3 DNA: TGTGCCAGCAGCCGGCAGGGGCGGCAAGAGACCCAGTACTTC; D gene: .; V gene: TRBV7-6; J gene: TRBJ2-5; clone size: .
CDR3 protein: CASRSAGQGEYGYTF; CDR3 DNA: TGTGCCAGTCGATCGGCGGGACAGGGTGAATATGGCTACACCTTC; D gene: TRBD1; V gene: TRBV19; J gene: TRBJ1-2; clone size: .
CDR3 protein: CASSSQRQGGTEAFF; CDR3 DNA: TGTGCCAGCAGCTCCCAGAGACAGGGTGGGACTGAAGCTTTCTTT; D gene: TRBD1; V gene: TRBV11-2; J gene: TRBJ1-1; clone size: .
CDR3 protein: CASSPRYSGSSYEQYF; CDR3 DNA: TGTGCCAGCAGCCCCAGATATAGCGGGAGCTCCTACGAGCAGTACTTC; D gene: TRBD2; V gene: TRBV7-9; J gene: TRBJ2-7; clone size: few
CDR3 protein: CAWSLDRGYLYGYTF; CDR3 DNA: TGTGCCTGGTCCTTGGACAGGGGGTATCTCTATGGCTACACCTTC; D gene: TRBD1; V gene: TRBV30; J gene: TRBJ1-2; clone size: .
CDR3 protein: CASRQTGTRSTDTQYF; CDR3 DNA: TGTGCCAGCAGACAAACCGGGACTAGGTCAACAGATACGCAGTATTTT; D gene: TRBD2; V gene: TRBV27; J gene: TRBJ2-3; clone size: .